These T cell receptor beta chains were read from a single sample in a study of CD8 T cells in ankylosing spondylitis. MiXCR was run by TCRdb on the 5' RACE reads, yielding one entry per CDR3 protein. This sample has a few hundred thousand distinct CDR3 sequences, with 20% to 25% found just once. Sequencing input: blood, either unsorted or a sorted T cell fraction (not recorded which). The receptor set was obtained from a male donor with ankylosing spondylitis. Each CDR3 is given with its conserved first and last residue. The D gene is left open where the match is weak. A row's size may be missing; if present it is once, few, many or a size class.

d_gene: TRBD2
len: 12
abundance: .
j_gene: TRBJ2-1
v_gene: TRBV30
CDR3nt: TGTGCCTGGACTAGCGGGACGATTGAGCAGTTCTTC
CDR3aa: CAWTSGTIEQFF

d_gene: TRBD1
len: 15
abundance: .
j_gene: TRBJ2-2
v_gene: TRBV5-1
CDR3nt: TGCGCCAGCAGAGGACAGGGAATCGACACCGGGGAGCTGTTTTTT
CDR3aa: CASRGQGIDTGELFF

d_gene: .
len: 18
abundance: .
j_gene: TRBJ1-5
v_gene: TRBV20-1
CDR3nt: TGCAGTGCTAGAGATTATTCCCTAGAGGGGCATAGCAATCAGCCCCAGCATTTT
CDR3aa: CSARDYSLEGHSNQPQHF

d_gene: .
len: 12
abundance: .
j_gene: TRBJ2-7
v_gene: TRBV18
CDR3nt: TGTGCCAGCTCACCACAGTCCTACGAGCAGTACTTC
CDR3aa: CASSPQSYEQYF

d_gene: .
len: 15
abundance: few
j_gene: TRBJ2-5
v_gene: TRBV7-2
CDR3nt: TGTGCCAGCAGCCCCGGACTAGGGGGTCCAGAGACCCAGTACTTC
CDR3aa: CASSPGLGGPETQYF

d_gene: .
len: 13
abundance: few
j_gene: TRBJ1-2
v_gene: TRBV5-4
CDR3nt: TGTGCCAGCAGCTTCCAGGGGACGTCTGGCTACACCTTC
CDR3aa: CASSFQGTSGYTF

d_gene: .
len: 12
abundance: few
j_gene: TRBJ1-2
v_gene: TRBV5-1
CDR3nt: TGCGCCAGCAGGCAGACAGGCCATGGCTACACCTTC
CDR3aa: CASRQTGHGYTF

d_gene: .
len: 12
abundance: few
j_gene: TRBJ2-3
v_gene: TRBV7-2
CDR3nt: TGTGCCAGCAGCTTGGAATGGGATACGCAGTATTTT
CDR3aa: CASSLEWDTQYF

d_gene: .
len: 16
abundance: many
j_gene: TRBJ1-5
v_gene: TRBV5-5
CDR3nt: TGTGCCAGCAGCTTGGAGGGTCTGTTGGGCAATCAGCCCCAGCATTTT
CDR3aa: CASSLEGLLGNQPQHF

d_gene: TRBD1
len: 15
abundance: .
j_gene: TRBJ1-4
v_gene: TRBV7-9
CDR3nt: TGTGCCAGCAGCCCGGGGGACAGGGGAAATGAAAAACTGTTTTTT
CDR3aa: CASSPGDRGNEKLFF

d_gene: .
len: 13
abundance: .
j_gene: TRBJ1-4
v_gene: TRBV5-1
CDR3nt: TGCGCCAGCAGCAGGTCAACTAATGAAAAACTGTTTTTT
CDR3aa: CASSRSTNEKLFF

d_gene: TRBD1
len: 14
abundance: few
j_gene: TRBJ2-1
v_gene: TRBV10-3
CDR3nt: TGTGCCATCAGCCGACAGGGGACATTGGTTGAGCAGTTCTTC
CDR3aa: CAISRQGTLVEQFF

d_gene: .
len: 15
abundance: few
j_gene: TRBJ2-5
v_gene: TRBV20-1
CDR3nt: TGCAGTGCCCCTCACCGGATTGTGGCTGCAGAGACCCAGTACTTC
CDR3aa: CSAPHRIVAAETQYF

d_gene: .
len: 12
abundance: .
j_gene: TRBJ2-5
v_gene: TRBV29-1
CDR3nt: TGCAGCGTTGTTCGGGGTGAGAGGGCCCAGTACTTC
CDR3aa: CSVVRGERAQYF

d_gene: .
len: 12
abundance: .
j_gene: TRBJ2-7
v_gene: TRBV29-1
CDR3nt: TGCAGCTTCCGGGACTTAGGCTACGAGCAGTACTTC
CDR3aa: CSFRDLGYEQYF

d_gene: .
len: 14
abundance: few
j_gene: TRBJ2-7
v_gene: TRBV5-1
CDR3nt: TGCGCCAGCAGCTTGGTACAGAGTAACTACGAGCAGTACTTC
CDR3aa: CASSLVQSNYEQYF

d_gene: TRBD1
len: 14
abundance: few
j_gene: TRBJ1-4
v_gene: TRBV25-1
CDR3nt: TGTGCCAGCAGTCGAGAGACAGGGAGGGAAAAACTGTTTTTT
CDR3aa: CASSRETGREKLFF

d_gene: .
len: 15
abundance: few
j_gene: TRBJ2-5
v_gene: TRBV3-1
CDR3nt: TGTGCCAGCAGCCAAGGGGCGGCAGGTCAAGAGACCCAGTACTTC
CDR3aa: CASSQGAAGQETQYF

d_gene: .
len: 17
abundance: .
j_gene: TRBJ1-6
v_gene: TRBV5-1
CDR3nt: TGCGCCAGCAGCTTGATGTTACGGGACACTAATAATTCACCCCTCCACTTT
CDR3aa: CASSLMLRDTNNSPLHF

d_gene: .
len: 15
abundance: .
j_gene: TRBJ2-7
v_gene: TRBV6-2/TRBV6-3
CDR3nt: TGTGCCAGCAGCCCACTTAGGGGCGGCCACTTCGAGCAGTACTTC
CDR3aa: CASSPLRGGHFEQYF

d_gene: TRBD1
len: 16
abundance: .
j_gene: TRBJ2-1
v_gene: TRBV18
CDR3nt: TGTGCCAGCTCACACCCGGGACAGGTGGGCTACAATGAGCAGTTCTTC
CDR3aa: CASSHPGQVGYNEQFF

d_gene: .
len: 15
abundance: few
j_gene: TRBJ2-3
v_gene: TRBV19
CDR3nt: TGTGCCAGTAGTATCGGGCAGGGGAGCACAGATACGCAGTATTTT
CDR3aa: CASSIGQGSTDTQYF

d_gene: .
len: 13
abundance: few
j_gene: TRBJ2-3
v_gene: TRBV5-1
CDR3nt: TGCGCCAGCAGCTTGCTTATCGCAGATACGCAGTATTTT
CDR3aa: CASSLLIADTQYF

d_gene: TRBD2
len: 16
abundance: few
j_gene: TRBJ2-1
v_gene: TRBV5-1
CDR3nt: TGCGCCAGCAGGCCCTTGATAGCGGGAGAGCGAAATGAGCAGTTCTTC
CDR3aa: CASRPLIAGERNEQFF

d_gene: .
len: 14
abundance: .
j_gene: TRBJ2-1
v_gene: TRBV5-8
CDR3nt: TGTGCCAGCAGCCGACTCCAGGGGTCCGATGAGCAGTTCTTC
CDR3aa: CASSRLQGSDEQFF

d_gene: .
len: 17
abundance: few
j_gene: TRBJ2-1
v_gene: TRBV14
CDR3nt: TGTGCCAGCAGCCAAGGTCCGTCCAGGGGAAACTACAATGAGCAGTTCTTC
CDR3aa: CASSQGPSRGNYNEQFF

d_gene: .
len: 14
abundance: .
j_gene: TRBJ2-2
v_gene: TRBV9
CDR3nt: TGTGCCAGCAGACTAGCCGGTGGAACCGGGGAGCTGTTTTTT
CDR3aa: CASRLAGGTGELFF

d_gene: .
len: 14
abundance: few
j_gene: TRBJ2-7
v_gene: TRBV7-6
CDR3nt: TGTGCCAGCAGCCCTGACAGAGACTACTACGAGCAGTACTTC
CDR3aa: CASSPDRDYYEQYF

d_gene: .
len: 13
abundance: .
j_gene: TRBJ2-1
v_gene: TRBV7-3
CDR3nt: TGTGCCAGCAGCTTATTGGCGGCTGGTGAGCAGTTCTTC
CDR3aa: CASSLLAAGEQFF

d_gene: .
len: 14
abundance: .
j_gene: TRBJ2-2
v_gene: TRBV12-3/TRBV12-4
CDR3nt: TGTGCCAGCCTACCCGGGACCCTCGGCGGGGAGCTGTTTTTT
CDR3aa: CASLPGTLGGELFF

d_gene: .
len: 15
abundance: few
j_gene: TRBJ2-3
v_gene: TRBV4-3
CDR3nt: TGCGCCAGCAGTCCCTTAGCGGCACACACAGATACGCAGTATTTT
CDR3aa: CASSPLAAHTDTQYF

d_gene: .
len: 13
abundance: few
j_gene: TRBJ1-1
v_gene: TRBV12-3/TRBV12-4
CDR3nt: TGTGCCAGCAGTTTAGGGGAAATGACTGAAGCTTTCTTT
CDR3aa: CASSLGEMTEAFF

d_gene: TRBD1
len: 15
abundance: .
j_gene: TRBJ2-1
v_gene: TRBV19
CDR3nt: TGTGCCAGTTGCCTCCGGACAGGGAAGGACAATGAGCAGTTCTTC
CDR3aa: CASCLRTGKDNEQFF

d_gene: TRBD2
len: 18
abundance: many
j_gene: TRBJ2-2
v_gene: TRBV20-1
CDR3nt: TGCAGTGCCAGACGGACACCGGGACTAGCTATGAACACCGGGGAGCTGTTTTTT
CDR3aa: CSARRTPGLAMNTGELFF

d_gene: .
len: 15
abundance: .
j_gene: TRBJ2-1
v_gene: TRBV7-3
CDR3nt: TGTGCCAGCAGCCTCGGCATTTCTTTCGCCAATGAGCAGTTCTTC
CDR3aa: CASSLGISFANEQFF

d_gene: TRBD2
len: 14
abundance: .
j_gene: TRBJ2-5
v_gene: TRBV20-1
CDR3nt: TGCAGTGCTACTTCTAGCGGGCGGAGGGAGACCCAGTACTTC
CDR3aa: CSATSSGRRETQYF

d_gene: TRBD1
len: 15
abundance: few
j_gene: TRBJ1-6
v_gene: TRBV6-2/TRBV6-3
CDR3nt: TGTGCCAGCTCACGAGGGACAGCTGATAATTCACCCCTCCACTTT
CDR3aa: CASSRGTADNSPLHF

d_gene: TRBD2
len: 17
abundance: .
j_gene: TRBJ2-1
v_gene: TRBV7-3
CDR3nt: TGTGCCAGCAGCTCCATAGCGGGCCTTAGCTCCTACAATGAGCAGTTCTTC
CDR3aa: CASSSIAGLSSYNEQFF

d_gene: TRBD1
len: 17
abundance: .
j_gene: TRBJ1-1
v_gene: TRBV12-3/TRBV12-4
CDR3nt: TGTGCCAGCAGCTCTAACGCCCGGGACAGGGTTCTCCCTGAAGCTTTCTTT
CDR3aa: CASSSNARDRVLPEAFF

d_gene: TRBD1
len: 16
abundance: few
j_gene: TRBJ2-4
v_gene: TRBV6-1
CDR3nt: TGTGCCAGCAGGCGTACAGGGGAAATAGCCAAAAACATTCAGTACTTC
CDR3aa: CASRRTGEIAKNIQYF

d_gene: .
len: 14
abundance: few
j_gene: TRBJ2-3
v_gene: TRBV20-1
CDR3nt: TGCAGTGCGGCCCCTTCGGTCAACACAGATACGCAGTATTTT
CDR3aa: CSAAPSVNTDTQYF

d_gene: .
len: 11
abundance: few
j_gene: TRBJ1-1
v_gene: TRBV28
CDR3nt: TGTGCCAGCGGGTGGAACACTGAAGCTTTCTTT
CDR3aa: CASGWNTEAFF

d_gene: .
len: 15
abundance: .
j_gene: TRBJ2-7
v_gene: TRBV28
CDR3nt: TGTGCCAGCAGGGGACTTTTGGGACAGAAAAACGAGCAGTACTTC
CDR3aa: CASRGLLGQKNEQYF

d_gene: .
len: 13
abundance: .
j_gene: TRBJ1-1
v_gene: TRBV5-1
CDR3nt: TGCGCCAGCAGCTTGCTATTAGGCGTCGAAGCTTTCTTT
CDR3aa: CASSLLLGVEAFF

d_gene: TRBD1
len: 15
abundance: .
j_gene: TRBJ2-3
v_gene: TRBV12-3/TRBV12-4
CDR3nt: TGTGCCAGCAGTTTGGGGACAGGGGCGGGAGATACGCAGTATTTT
CDR3aa: CASSLGTGAGDTQYF

d_gene: .
len: 13
abundance: .
j_gene: TRBJ2-7
v_gene: TRBV5-1
CDR3nt: TGCGCCAGCACCCCCGGGAGTATCTACGAGCAGTACTTC
CDR3aa: CASTPGSIYEQYF

d_gene: .
len: 13
abundance: few
j_gene: TRBJ2-4
v_gene: TRBV6-1
CDR3nt: TGTGCCAGCAGTAAACCCCAGGGAAGGACCAAGTACTTC
CDR3aa: CASSKPQGRTKYF

d_gene: .
len: 16
abundance: .
j_gene: TRBJ2-7
v_gene: TRBV27
CDR3nt: TGTGCCAGCAGTTTTATGGGGCTTAGCCACTTTTACGAGCAGTACTTC
CDR3aa: CASSFMGLSHFYEQYF

d_gene: TRBD1
len: 17
abundance: .
j_gene: TRBJ1-3
v_gene: TRBV12-3/TRBV12-4
CDR3nt: TGTGCCAGCAGTTTAGGTGGGACAGGGTCCTCTGGAAACACCATATATTTT
CDR3aa: CASSLGGTGSSGNTIYF

d_gene: TRBD2
len: 17
abundance: .
j_gene: TRBJ2-2
v_gene: TRBV19
CDR3nt: TGTGCCAGTATTCCGGGACTAGCGGGAGCAGGGACCGGGGAGCTGTTTTTT
CDR3aa: CASIPGLAGAGTGELFF

d_gene: .
len: 14
abundance: .
j_gene: TRBJ2-2
v_gene: TRBV9
CDR3nt: TGTGCCAGCAGCGTAGTCGCCGCCACCGGGGAGCTGTTTTTT
CDR3aa: CASSVVAATGELFF

d_gene: TRBD1
len: 15
abundance: few
j_gene: TRBJ2-3
v_gene: TRBV5-1
CDR3nt: TGCGCCAGCAGCTCCCGGACAGGGGACCCAGATACGCAGTATTTT
CDR3aa: CASSSRTGDPDTQYF

d_gene: TRBD1
len: 14
abundance: few
j_gene: TRBJ1-1
v_gene: TRBV3-1
CDR3nt: TGTGCCAGCAGCCTCAGACAGGGACTGTCTGAAGCTTTCTTT
CDR3aa: CASSLRQGLSEAFF